This T cell receptor (beta chain) appears in the sequencing data of a study of blood T cell repertoires in COVID-19 (dated by TCRdb to between 2020 and 2021). About the full investigation: Collaborator samples came from the United States, Italy and Spain and covered acute and convalescent phases of COVID-19. Deeply sampled blood TCRbeta repertoires from subjects exposed to, actively infected with, or recovered from COVID-19 were included in the dataset. The sample metadata nearly always contained a de-identified subject ID, COVID-19 status, age in years and sex. The material from the prospective study consisted of cDNA or gDNA derived from T cells, B-cell-depleted T cells, or PBMCs. Where HLA class I and class II types were available, the types were taken from metadata supplied by the sample provider, not from assay-based typing. The repertoires were released in a freely available public database intended as a resource for research on the immune response to SARS-CoV-2. Samples came from the ongoing ImmuneRACE study (first 160 participants) plus 1,254 subjects from 6 global collaborators. Paper-wide results and their limitations: Clinical and demographic metadata were provided uncurated, with the amount varying by source and participant.

TCRbeta CDR3 regions were amplified from genomic DNA using the immunoSEQ Assay, a bias-controlled multiplex PCR. The authors' pipeline ran thus. The number of nucleated cells in each sample was estimated from the amplification of reference gene primers within the assay. Sequence reads were collapsed and filtered to measure the absolute abundance of every unique TCRbeta CDR3 rearrangement. For each sample, productive Simpson clonality was calculated as the square root of Simpson's diversity index across productive rearrangements. What TCRdb holds here is the immuneACCESS table cut down to in-frame rearrangements. Part of the clones is not present; checked against another copy, under half of the missing clones reflect an unresolved V gene, and the others are unexplained. The V and J calls and clone size were taken over from that table, and D and trimming were inferred from the DNA. The sample table records around 88,000 clones; roughly 80% of these occur just once. The top ten hold around 4.5% of the sample.

From a lookup of the germline V gene (reference sequence), CDR1 and CDR2 are LNHDA and SQIVND. Taken from cysteine to phenylalanine, the CDR3 has 17 residues. Here the CDR3 DNA is all that survives: 51 bases in frame from base 1. Trimming removed 6 bases from V and 9 bases from J; the gene matches leave 19 bases unexplained. The collaborating institutions used their own protocols to collect whole blood in K2EDTA tubes. Collaborator samples were shipped for TCRbeta analysis as frozen whole blood, isolated PBMCs, or DNA extracted from either sample type. To note about this clone: Its recognized antigen is unknown. No much larger clonotype is one base removed from it; base qualities were not supplied.

The clonotype comes from a man aged 60-69 years with acute or convalescent COVID-19. The chain joins TRBV19 to TRBJ2-1; the junction holds 8 bases that match TRBD2. The sample taken for sequencing was peripheral blood. The CDR3: CASSATGLVEFVGEQFF. The DNA is as follows: TGTGCCAGTAGCGCCACGGGACTAGTAGAGTTCGTCGGTGAGCAGTTCTTC.